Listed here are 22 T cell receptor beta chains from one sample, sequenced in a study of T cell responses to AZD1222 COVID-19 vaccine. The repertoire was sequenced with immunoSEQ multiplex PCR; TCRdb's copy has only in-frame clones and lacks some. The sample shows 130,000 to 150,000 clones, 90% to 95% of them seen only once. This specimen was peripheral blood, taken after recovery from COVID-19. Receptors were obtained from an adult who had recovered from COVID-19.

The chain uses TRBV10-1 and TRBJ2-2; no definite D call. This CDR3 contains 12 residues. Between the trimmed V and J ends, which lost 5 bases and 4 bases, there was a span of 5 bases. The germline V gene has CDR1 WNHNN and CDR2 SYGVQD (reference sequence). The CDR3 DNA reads TGCGCCAGCAGTTGGAGCACCGGGGAGCTGTTTTTT. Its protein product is CASSWSTGELFF.

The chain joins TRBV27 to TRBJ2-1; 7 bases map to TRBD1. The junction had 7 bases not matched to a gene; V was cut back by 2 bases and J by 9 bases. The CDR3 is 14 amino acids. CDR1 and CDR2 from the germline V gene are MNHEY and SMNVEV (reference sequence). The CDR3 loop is CASSLEGARGEQFF. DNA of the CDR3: TGTGCCAGCAGTTTAGAGGGGGCGCGAGGTGAGCAGTTCTTC.

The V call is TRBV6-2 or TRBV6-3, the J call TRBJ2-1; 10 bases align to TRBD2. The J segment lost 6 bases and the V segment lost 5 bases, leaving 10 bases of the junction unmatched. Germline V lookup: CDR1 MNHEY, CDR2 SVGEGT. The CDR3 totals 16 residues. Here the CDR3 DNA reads TGTGCCAGCAGTAACCGCCTAGCGGGGGACCCCAATGAGCAGTTCTTC. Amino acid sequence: CASSNRLAGDPNEQFF.

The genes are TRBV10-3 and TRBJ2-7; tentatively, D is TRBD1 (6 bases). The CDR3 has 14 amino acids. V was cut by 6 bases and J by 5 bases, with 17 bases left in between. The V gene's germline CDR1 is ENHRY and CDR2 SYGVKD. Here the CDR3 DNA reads TGTGCCATCAGGGATCGACAGGATGAGGACGAGCAGTACTTC. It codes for CAIRDRQDEDEQYF.

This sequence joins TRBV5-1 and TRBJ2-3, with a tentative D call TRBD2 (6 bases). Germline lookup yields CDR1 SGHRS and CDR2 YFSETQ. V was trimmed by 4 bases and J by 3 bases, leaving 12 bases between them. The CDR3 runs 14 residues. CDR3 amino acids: CASSAGRGTDTQYF. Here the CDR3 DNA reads TGCGCCAGCAGCGCGGGAAGGGGAACAGATACGCAGTATTTT.

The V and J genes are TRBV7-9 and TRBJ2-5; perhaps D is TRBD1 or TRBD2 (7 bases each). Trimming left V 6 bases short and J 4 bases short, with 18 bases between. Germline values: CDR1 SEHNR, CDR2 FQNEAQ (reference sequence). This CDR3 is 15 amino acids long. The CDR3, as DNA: TGTGCCAGCAGTTCACAGGGGAGCGGGGCAGAGACCCAGTACTTC. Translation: CASSSQGSGAETQYF.

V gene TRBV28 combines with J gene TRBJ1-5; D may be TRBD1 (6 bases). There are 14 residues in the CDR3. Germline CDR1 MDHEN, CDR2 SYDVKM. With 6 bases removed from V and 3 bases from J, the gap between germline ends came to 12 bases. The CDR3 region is CASSPDRFNQPQHF. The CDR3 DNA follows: TGTGCCAGCAGCCCCGACAGGTTCAATCAGCCCCAGCATTTT. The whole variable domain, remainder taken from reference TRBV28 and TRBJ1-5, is DVKVTQSSRYLVKRTGEKVFLECVQDMDHENMFWYRQDPGLGLRLIYFSYDVKMKEKGDIPEGYSVSREKKERFSLILESASTNQTSMYLCASSPDRFNQPQHFGDGTRLSIL.

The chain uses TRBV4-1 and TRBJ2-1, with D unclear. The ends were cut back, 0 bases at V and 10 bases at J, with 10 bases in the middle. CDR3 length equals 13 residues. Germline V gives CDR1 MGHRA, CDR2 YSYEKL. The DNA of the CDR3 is TGCGCCAGCAGCCAAGAAGGAGTGGCGGAGCAGTTCTTC. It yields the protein CASSQEGVAEQFF.

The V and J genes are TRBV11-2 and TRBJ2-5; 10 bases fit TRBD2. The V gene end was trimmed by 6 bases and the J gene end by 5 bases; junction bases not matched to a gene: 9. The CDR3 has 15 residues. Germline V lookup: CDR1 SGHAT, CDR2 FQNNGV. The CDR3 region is CASSRPLAGEETQYF. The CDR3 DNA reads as TGTGCCAGCAGTCGACCCCTAGCGGGAGAGGAGACCCAGTACTTC.

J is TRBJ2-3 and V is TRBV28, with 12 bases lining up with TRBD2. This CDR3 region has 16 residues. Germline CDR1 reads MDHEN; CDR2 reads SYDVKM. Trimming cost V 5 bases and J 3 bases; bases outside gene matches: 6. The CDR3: CASSPPTSGRTDTQYF. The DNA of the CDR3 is TGTGCCAGCAGTCCACCGACTAGCGGGAGAACAGATACGCAGTATTTT.

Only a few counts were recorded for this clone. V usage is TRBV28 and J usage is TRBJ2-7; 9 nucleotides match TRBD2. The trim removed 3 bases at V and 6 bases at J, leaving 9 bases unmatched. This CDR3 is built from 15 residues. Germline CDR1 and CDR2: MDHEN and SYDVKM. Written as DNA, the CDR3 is TGTGCCAGCAGTTTTTTAGCGGGAGAGCCGGGCGAGCAGTACTTC. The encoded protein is CASSFLAGEPGEQYF. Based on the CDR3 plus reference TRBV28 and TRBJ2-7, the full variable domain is DVKVTQSSRYLVKRTGEKVFLECVQDMDHENMFWYRQDPGLGLRLIYFSYDVKMKEKGDIPEGYSVSREKKERFSLILESASTNQTSMYLCASSFLAGEPGEQYFGPGTRLTVT.

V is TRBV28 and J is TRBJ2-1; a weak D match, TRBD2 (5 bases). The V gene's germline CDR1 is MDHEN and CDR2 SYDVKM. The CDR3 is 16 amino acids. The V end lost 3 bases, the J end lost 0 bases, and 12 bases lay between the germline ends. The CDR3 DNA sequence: TGTGCCAGCAGTTTCTACAGCGGAAGCTCCTACAATGAGCAGTTCTTC. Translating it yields CASSFYSGSSYNEQFF.

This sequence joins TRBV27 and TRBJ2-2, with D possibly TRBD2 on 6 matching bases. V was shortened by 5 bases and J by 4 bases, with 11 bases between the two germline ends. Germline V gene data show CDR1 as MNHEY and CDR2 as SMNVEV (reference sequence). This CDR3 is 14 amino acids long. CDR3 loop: CASSIGGPTGELFF. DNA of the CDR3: TGTGCCAGCAGTATCGGGGGTCCCACCGGGGAGCTGTTTTTT.

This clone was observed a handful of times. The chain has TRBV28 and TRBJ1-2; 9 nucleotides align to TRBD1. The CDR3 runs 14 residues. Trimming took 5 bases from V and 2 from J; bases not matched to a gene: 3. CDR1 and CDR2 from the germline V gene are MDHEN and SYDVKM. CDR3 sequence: CASSAGTGNYGYTF. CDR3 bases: TGTGCCAGCAGTGCCGGGACAGGGAACTATGGCTACACCTTC.

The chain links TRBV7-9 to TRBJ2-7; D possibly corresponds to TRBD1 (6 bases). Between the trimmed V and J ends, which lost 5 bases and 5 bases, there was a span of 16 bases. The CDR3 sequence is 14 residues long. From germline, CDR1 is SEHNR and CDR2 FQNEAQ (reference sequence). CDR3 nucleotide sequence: TGTGCCAGCAGCAATTCACAGGGACGAGACGAGCAGTACTTC. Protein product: CASSNSQGRDEQYF.

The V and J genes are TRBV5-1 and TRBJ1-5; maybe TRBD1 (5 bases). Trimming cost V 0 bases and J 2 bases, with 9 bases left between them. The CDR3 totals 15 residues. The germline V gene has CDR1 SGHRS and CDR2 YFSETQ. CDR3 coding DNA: TGCGCCAGCAGCTTGGGCCAGGGTGGCAATCAGCCCCAGCATTTT. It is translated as CASSLGQGGNQPQHF.

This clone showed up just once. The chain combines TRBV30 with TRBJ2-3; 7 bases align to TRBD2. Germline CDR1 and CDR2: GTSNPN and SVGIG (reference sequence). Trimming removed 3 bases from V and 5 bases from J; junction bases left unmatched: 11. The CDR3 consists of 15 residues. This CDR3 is CAWRSRTRIQDTQYF. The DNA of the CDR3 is TGTGCCTGGAGATCCCGGACTAGAATTCAAGATACGCAGTATTTT. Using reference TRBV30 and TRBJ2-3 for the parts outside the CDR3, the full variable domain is SQTIHQWPATLVQPVGSPLSLECTVEGTSNPNLYWYRQAAGRGLQLLFYSVGIGQISSEVPQNLSASRPQDRQFILSSKKLLLSDSGFYLCAWRSRTRIQDTQYFGPGTRLTVL.

CDR3 in DNA: TGTGCCAGCAGCTCCAGTAGGCGGGATGGCTACACCTTC. Protein sequence: CASSSSRRDGYTF. The rearrangement uses TRBV7-2 and TRBJ1-2; D is unclear. Trimming shortened V by 4 bases and J by 6 bases, and 12 bases separated the two germline ends. Germline loops: CDR1 SGHTA, CDR2 FQGNSA. The CDR3 is 13 amino acids.

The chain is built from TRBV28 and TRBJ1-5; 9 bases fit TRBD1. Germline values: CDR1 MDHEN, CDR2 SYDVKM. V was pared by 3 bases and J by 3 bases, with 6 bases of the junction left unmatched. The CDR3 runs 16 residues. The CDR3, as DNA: TGTGCCAGCAGTTTGAGTGGGACAGGGTTCAATCAGCCCCAGCATTTT. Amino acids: CASSLSGTGFNQPQHF.

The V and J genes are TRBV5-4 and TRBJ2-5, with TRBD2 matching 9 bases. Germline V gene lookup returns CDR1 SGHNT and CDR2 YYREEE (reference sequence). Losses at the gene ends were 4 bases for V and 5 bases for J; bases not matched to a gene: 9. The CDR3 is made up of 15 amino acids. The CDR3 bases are TGTGCCAGCAGCCTGGCTAGCGGGATGAGGGAGACCCAGTACTTC. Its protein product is CASSLASGMRETQYF.

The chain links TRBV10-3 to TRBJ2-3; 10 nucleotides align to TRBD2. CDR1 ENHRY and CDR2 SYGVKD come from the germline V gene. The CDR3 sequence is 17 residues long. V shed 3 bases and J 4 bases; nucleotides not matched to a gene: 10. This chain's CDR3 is CAISDDSSGRYADTQYF. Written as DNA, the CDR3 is TGTGCCATCAGTGATGATAGTAGCGGGAGGTATGCAGATACGCAGTATTTT.

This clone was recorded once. The CDR3 DNA follows: TGTGCCAGCAGCTGGAAGACACTGAGCTCTGGAAACACCATATATTTT. As protein: CASSWKTLSSGNTIYF. V gene TRBV7-2 combines with J gene TRBJ1-3; D not certain. CDR3 length: 16 amino acids. V shed 4 bases and J shed 0 bases, with 13 bases lying between them. Per the germline V gene, CDR1 is SGHTA and CDR2 is FQGNSA.